These T cell receptor beta chains were read from a single sample in a study of blood T cell repertoires in COVID-19. Sequencing used immunoSEQ multiplex PCR; TCRdb keeps in-frame clones, though not all of them. This table has approximately 82,000 clones, around 82% appearing once. The sequenced sample consisted of peripheral blood. Receptors were obtained from a man over 45 with active or convalescent COVID-19. Both conserved end residues are part of each CDR3. The order of the fields is J gene, V gene, clone size, D gene, CDR3 protein, CDR3 DNA. A D gene is named only where the DNA matches it firmly. Clone size is not always given. Where it is, it says once, few, many or a class for expanded clones.

>TRBJ1-3|TRBV25-1|NA|NA
CASRDSGGSGNTIYF
TGTGCCAGCAGGGACAGTGGAGGCTCTGGAAACACCATATATTTT
>TRBJ2-1|TRBV28|few|TRBD1
CASSLGDSSYEQFF
TGTGCCAGCAGTTTGGGGGACAGCAGCTATGAGCAGTTCTTC
>TRBJ1-2|TRBV20-1|NA|NA
CSASEGGGYTF
TGCAGTGCTAGCGAGGGAGGTGGCTACACCTTC
>TRBJ2-3|TRBV9|NA|TRBD1
CASSLAGTGLPDTQYF
TGTGCCAGCAGCCTCGCCGGGACAGGGCTTCCAGATACGCAGTATTTT
>TRBJ2-2|TRBV19|NA|NA
CASTLDTLNTGELFF
TGTGCCAGTACCTTGGACACCCTGAACACCGGGGAGCTGTTTTTT
>TRBJ2-7|TRBV5-8|NA|TRBD1
CASSKDRSDEQYF
TGTGCCAGCAGCAAGGACAGGAGTGACGAGCAGTACTTC
>TRBJ1-4|TRBV6-6|NA|NA
CASSYSGGAGNEKLFF
TGTGCCAGCAGTTACTCGGGTGGGGCAGGTAATGAAAAACTGTTTTTT
>TRBJ1-2|TRBV7-8|NA|TRBD1
CASSFTGARDYGYTF
TGTGCCAGCAGCTTCACAGGGGCGCGCGACTATGGCTACACCTTC
>TRBJ1-2|TRBV6-5|NA|NA
CASIPDRNYGYTF
TGTGCCAGCATCCCGGACAGAAACTATGGCTACACCTTC
>TRBJ2-7|TRBV2|NA|TRBD2
CASRGGLAITYEQYF
TGTGCCAGCAGGGGCGGACTAGCAATTACCTACGAGCAGTACTTC
>TRBJ2-5|TRBV7-2|NA|TRBD2
CASRMTSQTQYF
TGTGCCAGCAGAATGACTAGCCAGACCCAGTACTTC
>TRBJ2-2|TRBV27|NA|NA
CASSSSGNSYTGELFF
TGTGCCAGCAGTTCATCCGGGAATTCATACACCGGGGAGCTGTTTTTT
>TRBJ2-3|TRBV11-2|NA|NA
CASSPSITDTQYF
TGTGCCAGCAGCCCTTCTATTACAGATACGCAGTATTTT
>TRBJ1-1|TRBV20-1|NA|NA
CSAWLGQLAFF
TGCAGTGCTTGGCTCGGACAGTTGGCTTTCTTT
>TRBJ1-2|TRBV4-2|NA|NA
CASSQGRDGYTF
TGTGCCAGCAGCCAAGGGCGGGATGGCTACACCTTC
>TRBJ2-3|TRBV18|NA|TRBD1
CASSLGTGGTDTQYF
TGTGCCAGCTCACTTGGGACAGGGGGCACAGATACGCAGTATTTT
>TRBJ1-6|TRBV14|NA|TRBD1
CASSHPGTGVNSPLHF
TGTGCCAGCAGCCATCCCGGAACAGGGGTGAATTCACCCCTCCACTTT
>TRBJ2-6|TRBV6-5|NA|TRBD1
CASLQGAAGANVLTF
TGTGCCAGCTTACAGGGGGCCGCTGGGGCCAACGTCCTGACTTTC
>TRBJ1-5|TRBV12-3/TRBV12-4|NA|NA
CASSRHQNQPQHF
TGTGCCAGCAGTCGACATCAGAATCAGCCCCAGCATTTT
>TRBJ2-7|TRBV28|NA|NA
CASSLYNEQYF
TGTGCCAGCAGTTTATATAACGAGCAGTACTTC
>TRBJ1-4|TRBV6-5|NA|TRBD1
CASKTTGTDSEKLFF
TGTGCCAGCAAAACTACCGGGACAGACTCTGAAAAACTGTTTTTT
>TRBJ2-5|TRBV6-6|NA|TRBD1
CASRGQGAGKTQYF
TGTGCCAGCAGGGGACAGGGGGCCGGAAAGACCCAGTACTTC
>TRBJ1-3|TRBV21-1|NA|NA
CARGGNNSVGNTIYF
TGTGCCAGGGGGGGGAACAACTCTGTGGGAAACACCATATATTTT
>TRBJ2-1|TRBV6-9|NA|TRBD1
CASSYSARDRFHNEQFF
TGTGCCAGCAGTTATTCAGCGCGGGACAGGTTCCACAATGAGCAGTTCTTC
>TRBJ2-2|TRBV24-1|once|NA
CATSDAVSLVTGELFF
TGTGCCACCAGTGATGCAGTGTCATTGGTTACCGGGGAGCTGTTTTTT
>TRBJ2-5|TRBV28|few|TRBD2
CAIASGGAKTQYF
TGTGCCATCGCTAGCGGGGGGGCGAAGACCCAGTACTTC
>TRBJ2-3|TRBV2|few|NA
CASSSGPPSTDTQYF
TGTGCCAGCAGTTCAGGGCCTCCTAGCACAGATACGCAGTATTTT
>TRBJ1-1|TRBV6-2/TRBV6-3|NA|TRBD1
CASSYRLTGASNTEAFF
TGTGCCAGCAGTTACCGCCTGACAGGGGCTTCGAACACTGAAGCTTTCTTT
>TRBJ1-3|TRBV27|NA|NA
CASSLAGAGNTIYF
TGTGCCAGCAGTTTAGCAGGGGCAGGAAACACCATATATTTT
>TRBJ1-2|TRBV28|NA|TRBD1
CASRRRQGVYGYTF
TGTGCCAGCAGACGAAGACAGGGGGTCTATGGCTACACCTTC
>TRBJ1-3|TRBV6-5|NA|NA
CATHGDGGNTIYF
TGTGCCACCCACGGGGATGGTGGAAACACCATATATTTT
>TRBJ2-7|TRBV5-1|NA|NA
CASSLEGGDLSYEQYF
TGCGCCAGCAGCTTGGAAGGGGGGGATCTCTCCTACGAGCAGTACTTC
>TRBJ1-4|TRBV7-2|NA|TRBD1
CASSDFAGQDNEKLFF
TGTGCCAGCAGCGACTTCGCGGGACAGGATAATGAAAAACTGTTTTTT
>TRBJ2-1|TRBV10-3|NA|NA
CAISDGDRVYNEQFF
TGTGCCATCAGTGACGGCGACAGAGTCTACAATGAGCAGTTCTTC
>TRBJ2-4|TRBV19|once|TRBD1
CASSQGALSKNIQYF
TGTGCCAGTAGTCAGGGGGCGCTTTCCAAAAACATTCAGTACTTC
>TRBJ2-7|TRBV27|NA|TRBD1
CASSLGQRFYEQYF
TGTGCCAGCAGCCTGGGACAGCGATTCTACGAGCAGTACTTC
>TRBJ2-4|TRBV7-9|NA|TRBD2
CASSLGKRGVYF
TGTGCCAGCAGCTTAGGGAAGCGGGGGGTGTACTTC
>TRBJ2-5|TRBV20-1|NA|NA
CSASWSGGQETQYF
TGCAGTGCTAGTTGGTCAGGGGGGCAAGAGACCCAGTACTTC
>TRBJ2-3|TRBV19|NA|TRBD1
CASSIVGTGSTDTQYF
TGTGCCAGTAGTATCGTGGGGACAGGGAGCACAGATACGCAGTATTTT
>TRBJ2-1|TRBV4-3|NA|TRBD2
CASSQDSGGAYNEQFF
TGCGCCAGCAGCCAAGATAGCGGGGGGGCCTACAATGAGCAGTTCTTC
>TRBJ1-3|TRBV6-5|NA|TRBD1
CASLTGVEGNTIYF
TGTGCCAGCTTGACAGGGGTAGAAGGAAACACCATATATTTT
>TRBJ2-5|TRBV5-1|NA|TRBD1
CASSFTGTEGETQYF
TGCGCCAGCAGCTTTACAGGGACAGAGGGAGAGACCCAGTACTTC
>TRBJ2-1|TRBV5-1|few|NA
CASSLAEPSYNEQFF
TGCGCCAGCAGCTTGGCTGAGCCCTCCTACAATGAGCAGTTCTTC
>TRBJ1-5|TRBV27|NA|NA
CASSTGNNQPQHF
TGTGCCAGCAGTACGGGAAATAATCAGCCCCAGCATTTT
>TRBJ2-2|TRBV27|few|TRBD2
CASSSQLRAGVDTGELFF
TGTGCCAGCAGTTCCCAACTCCGAGCGGGGGTGGACACCGGGGAGCTGTTTTTT
>TRBJ2-3|TRBV3-1/TRBV3-2|NA|NA
CASSRTEDTDTQYF
TGTGCCAGCAGCCGGACAGAAGACACAGATACGCAGTATTTT
>TRBJ2-3|TRBV10-3|once|NA
CAIKSLTGKDTQYF
TGTGCCATCAAAAGTTTAACAGGGAAAGATACGCAGTATTTT
>TRBJ2-3|TRBV3-1/TRBV3-2|once|TRBD1
CASSQVRDRGREDTQYF
TGTGCCAGCAGCCAAGTGAGGGACAGGGGGCGCGAAGATACGCAGTATTTT
>TRBJ2-3|TRBV2|NA|NA
CASSERQGNTDTQYF
TGTGCCAGCAGTGAGAGGCAGGGGAACACAGATACGCAGTATTTT
>TRBJ2-3|TRBV19|NA|NA
CASSIQGWTDTQYF
TGTGCCAGTAGTATCCAGGGGTGGACAGATACGCAGTATTTT
>TRBJ2-5|TRBV11-2|NA|NA
CASSFGLLETQYF
TGTGCCAGCAGCTTTGGGCTATTAGAGACCCAGTACTTC
>TRBJ1-5|TRBV28|NA|TRBD1
CASSLITWDREYQPQHF
TGTGCCAGCAGTTTAATAACCTGGGACAGGGAATATCAGCCCCAGCATTTT
>TRBJ2-3|TRBV27|NA|NA
CASSVRGTDTQYF
TGTGCCAGCAGCGTCAGGGGCACAGATACGCAGTATTTT
>TRBJ2-2|TRBV11-1|once|NA
CASSRSGPGATGELFF
TGTGCCAGCAGCCGTTCCGGGCCTGGGGCCACCGGGGAGCTGTTTTTT
>TRBJ1-2|TRBV6-2/TRBV6-3|once|NA
CASSPDRPSYGYTF
TGTGCCAGCAGCCCGGACAGACCGAGCTATGGCTACACCTTC
>TRBJ2-1|TRBV18|few|NA
CASSPRTGNNEQFF
TGTGCCAGCTCGCCTAGAACAGGGAACAATGAGCAGTTCTTC
>TRBJ1-6|TRBV29-1|NA|NA
CSPPKGHPNSPLHF
TGCAGTCCCCCCAAGGGACACCCGAATTCACCCCTCCACTTT
>TRBJ2-6|TRBV3-1/TRBV3-2|NA|NA
CASSQDLAIAGANVLTF
TGTGCCAGCAGCCAAGACCTAGCGATAGCTGGGGCCAACGTCCTGACTTTC
>TRBJ1-5|TRBV27|few|NA
CASSLLGGDQPQHF
TGTGCCAGCAGTTTATTAGGGGGAGATCAGCCCCAGCATTTT